The 15 T cell receptor beta chains presented below share a single source sample, sequenced in a study of blood T cell repertoires in COVID-19. Using immunoSEQ multiplex PCR, the repertoire was profiled, and TCRdb retains in-frame clones only, with some absent. The table records 250,000 to 300,000 clones, 75% to 90% of them present only once. Sequenced input: peripheral blood. Source of these receptors: a woman in her forties or fifties who had recovered from COVID-19.

CDR3 coding DNA: TGTGCCAGCAGCCCAAGCGGTCTACTTAGCTCCCAGTACTTC. Amino acids: CASSPSGLLSSQYF. J is TRBJ2-5 and V is TRBV14; D is perhaps TRBD2 (5 bases). The CDR3 totals 14 residues. Looked up from germline, CDR1 is SGHDN and CDR2 is FVKESK. V was trimmed by 4 bases and J by 9 bases, leaving 18 bases between them.

The CDR3 loop is CASSQGTSGQETQYF. The CDR3 bases are TGTGCCAGCAGCCAGGGGACTAGCGGGCAAGAGACCCAGTACTTC. The chain links TRBV5-4 to TRBJ2-5; 12 nucleotides agree with TRBD2. V shed 4 bases, J shed 2 bases, and the junction held 3 bases outside the gene matches. In germline, CDR1 is SGHNT, CDR2 YYREEE (reference sequence). This CDR3 is 15 amino acids long.

A single count supports this clone. As DNA, the CDR3 is TGTGCCAGCTCACCGGGACAGGTGAACTCTGGAAACACCATATATTTT. This sequence encodes CASSPGQVNSGNTIYF. The chain combines TRBV18 with TRBJ1-3, with TRBD1 matching over 8 bases. This CDR3 is built from 16 residues. The germline CDR1 and CDR2 sequences are KGHSH and LQKENI. After removal of 3 bases from V and 0 bases from J, the junction contained 4 bases not matched to a gene.

This sequence joins TRBV19 and TRBJ2-7; TRBD2 might be the D (6 bases). V gave up 6 bases and J gave up 1 base, with 16 bases separating them. Germline CDR1 is LNHDA and CDR2 is SQIVND (reference sequence). The CDR3 is 15 amino acids. CDR3 residues: CASSLSGHVSYEQYF. The CDR3 region has the DNA TGTGCCAGTAGCCTTAGCGGTCACGTATCCTACGAGCAGTACTTC.

The rearrangement links TRBV19 to TRBJ2-6, with 7 nucleotides matching TRBD2. CDR3 length equals 16 residues. Germline assignment: CDR1 LNHDA and CDR2 SQIVND (reference sequence). J gave up 2 bases and V 4 bases, and 5 bases lay outside the gene matches. The CDR3: CASSRLAGAGANVLTF. CDR3 DNA sequence: TGTGCCAGTAGTAGATTGGCGGGAGCTGGGGCCAACGTCCTGACTTTC.

The rearrangement uses TRBV30 and TRBJ1-1; D uncertain. Trimming shortened V by 5 bases and J by 2 bases, and 15 bases separated the two germline ends. CDR3 length equals 14 residues. Germline CDR1 is GTSNPN and CDR2 is SVGIG (reference sequence). The chain's CDR3 is CAWRRSGSNTEAFF. The DNA of the CDR3 is TGTGCCTGGCGACGATCGGGGTCCAACACTGAAGCTTTCTTT.

This clone was detected once. The V gene is TRBV2, the J gene TRBJ1-2; D is unresolved. The germline V and J ends were trimmed by 6 bases and 1 base, with 3 bases remaining between them. This CDR3 spans 11 amino acids. CDR1 is SNHLY, CDR2 FYNNEI, per germline. DNA of the CDR3: TGTGCCAGCAGCCTTAACTATGGCTACACCTTC. It codes for CASSLNYGYTF.

This chain links TRBV4-3 with TRBJ1-1; D might be TRBD1 (5 bases). V lost 4 bases to trimming and J lost 5 bases, with 17 bases between them. Germline V lookup: CDR1 LGHNA, CDR2 YSLEER. This CDR3 spans 15 amino acids. The CDR3 region is CASSPEPGVRTEAFF. The DNA of the CDR3 is TGCGCCAGCAGCCCCGAGCCGGGGGTAAGGACTGAAGCTTTCTTT.

The genes are TRBV4-2 and TRBJ2-7; 10 positions match TRBD1. V gave up 3 bases and J gave up 7 bases; unmatched junction bases: 12. The CDR3 extends over 16 amino acids. CDR1 is LGHNA and CDR2 is YNFKEQ in the germline V gene. In DNA, the CDR3 is TGTGCCAGCAGCCAGTTTACCGGGACAGGGGATCGGGAGCAGTACTTC. It yields the protein CASSQFTGTGDREQYF.

The chain carries TRBV10-3 and TRBJ2-3, with 9 bases fitting TRBD2. Germline-derived CDR1 and CDR2 are ENHRY and SYGVKD. V lost 4 bases and J lost 4; bases outside the gene matches: 3. The CDR3 has 14 amino acids. The DNA for the CDR3 is TGTGCCATCAGTGGCGGGGGGGCCCCAGATACGCAGTATTTT. As protein: CAISGGGAPDTQYF.

The chain recombines TRBV7-3 with TRBJ2-1, with 9 bases fitting TRBD1. CDR3 length: 12 amino acids. The V gene end was trimmed by 4 bases and the J gene end by 10 bases; junction bases not matched to a gene: 2. In germline, CDR1 is SGHTA, CDR2 FQGTGA. The CDR3 sequence is CASSSGQGEQFF. The DNA for the CDR3 is TGTGCCAGCAGCTCAGGACAGGGGGAGCAGTTCTTC.

This clone is a singleton in its sample. The chain links TRBV30 to TRBJ1-4, with D perhaps TRBD1 (5 bases). This CDR3 is 14 amino acids long. The germline gives CDR1 GTSNPN, CDR2 SVGIG (reference sequence). V lost 2 bases and J 8 bases, leaving 15 bases between the germline ends. CDR3 in amino acids: CAWSTGQGGEKLFF. CDR3 DNA: TGTGCCTGGAGTACGGGCCAGGGAGGAGAAAAACTGTTTTTT. The full variable domain, completed using reference TRBV30 and TRBJ1-4, is SQTIHQWPATLVQPVGSPLSLECTVEGTSNPNLYWYRQAAGRGLQLLFYSVGIGQISSEVPQNLSASRPQDRQFILSSKKLLLSDSGFYLCAWSTGQGGEKLFFGSGTQLSVL.

The V gene is TRBV29-1, the J gene TRBJ2-1, with 12 bases matching TRBD2. Germline CDR1 is SQVTM and CDR2 is ANQGSEA. There are 18 residues in the CDR3. With V trimmed by 1 base and J by 0 bases, 7 bases remained unmatched. The CDR3 loop is CSVEGLAGGFSSYNEQFF. DNA of the CDR3: TGCAGCGTTGAAGGGCTAGCGGGGGGGTTTAGCTCCTACAATGAGCAGTTCTTC.

J is TRBJ2-1 and V is TRBV27, with D possibly being TRBD2 (6 bases). Looked up from germline, CDR1 is MNHEY and CDR2 is SMNVEV (reference sequence). The CDR3 length is 16 residues. V lost 6 bases and J lost 1, with 16 bases in between. CDR3 bases: TGTGCCAGCAGCTTGAGGGCGGGACTGTCCTACAATGAGCAGTTCTTC. It is translated as CASSLRAGLSYNEQFF.

This chain uses TRBV7-2 with TRBJ1-2, with a weak D call TRBD1 (5 bases). The CDR3 is 12 residues long. Trimming stripped 4 bases from V and 2 bases from J, with 5 bases between. From germline, CDR1 is SGHTA and CDR2 FQGNSA. CDR3 in DNA: TGTGCCAGCAGCTCAGGGAACTATGGCTACACCTTC. Translated, it gives CASSSGNYGYTF.